This T cell receptor beta chain was identified in a study of blood T cells in healthy people across ages. Overall study results and limits: It was found that TCR beta diversity correlated strongly with the percentage of naive T cells.

PCR was performed a second time for about 7 to 12 cycles using a sample-barcoded 5' primer and a J-beta primer mix. A single record per CDR3 protein comes from TCRdb applying MiXCR to the 5' RACE reads. Of around 1,000,000 distinct CDR3 sequences in the sample, approximately 25% were seen once. Germline-derived CDR1 and CDR2 are MNHNY and SVGAGI (reference sequence). V was trimmed by 9 bases and J by 3 bases, leaving 3 bases between them. CDR3 length equals 10 residues. In regard to this clonotype: As yet, its antigen is unknown.

The data also belong to a second study, concerning T cells of mothers and their children. According to that study: Overlap ran slightly, non-significantly higher for related than unrelated mother-child pairs.

This TCR derives from a girl aged 2 to 10 in good health. This chain joins TRBV6-6 and TRBJ2-1; D is undetermined. Sequenced input: blood. As DNA, the CDR3 is TGTGCCAGTTACTACAATGAGCAGTTCTTC. It specifies CASYYNEQFF.